These 24 T cell receptor beta chains share one sample of origin, sequenced in a study of cytomegalovirus exposure and HLA in healthy donors. PCR used 60 Vbeta primers and 13 Jbeta primers. Here immunoSEQ multiplex PCR was the method, and the copy in TCRdb shows in-frame clones only, minus some. The sample contains roughly 120,000 clones, around 79% of which appear only once. Sequencing was done on a sample of PBMCs. The receptor source for this set is a woman in her 30s in good health and CMV-seronegative.

The CDR3, as DNA: TGTGCCAGCAGCCAAGCCCGGGACTACGAGCAGTACTTC. Its translation: CASSQARDYEQYF. The J gene is TRBJ2-7, the V gene TRBV4-2; weak D call: TRBD2 (5 bases). V was trimmed by 1 base and J by 3 bases, leaving 7 bases between them. The CDR3 has 13 residues. Germline V CDR1 and CDR2: LGHNA, YNFKEQ.

The V gene is TRBV30, the J gene TRBJ2-7, with a possible D match to TRBD1 (6 bases). The CDR3 is made up of 12 amino acids. Trimming pared 5 bases from V and 4 bases from J, leaving 12 bases between. CDR1 and CDR2 (germline): GTSNPN, SVGIG (reference sequence). CDR3: CAWAGARYEQYF. CDR3 sequence (DNA): TGTGCCTGGGCAGGGGCTAGATACGAGCAGTACTTC.

This chain joins TRBV7-4 and TRBJ2-3; D uncertain. Germline assignment: CDR1 SGHVT and CDR2 SQSDAQ. Trimming removed 5 bases at V and 4 bases at J, with 4 bases between. The CDR3 runs to 11 residues. The CDR3 is CASSLPDTQYF. Here the CDR3 DNA reads TGTGCCAGCAGCCTCCCAGATACGCAGTATTTT.

The table lists this clone with a few counts. J is TRBJ1-1 and V is TRBV6-1; TRBD1 matches 10 bases. Germline trimming cut 5 bases from V and 6 bases from J; bases unmatched to any gene: 6. Germline CDR1 reads MNHNS; CDR2 reads SASEGT. The CDR3 covers 14 residues. CDR3 sequence (DNA): TGTGCCAGCAGTAGACCCGGGACAGGGGCTGAAGCTTTCTTT. Translated, it gives CASSRPGTGAEAFF.

CDR3 protein: CASTPGTGSSYEQYF. CDR3 DNA: TGTGCCAGTACTCCCGGGACAGGTAGCTCCTACGAGCAGTACTTC. This chain joins TRBV19 and TRBJ2-7, with 8 bases aligning to TRBD1. Germline lookup yields CDR1 LNHDA and CDR2 SQIVND (reference sequence). The J segment lost 0 bases and the V segment lost 7 bases, leaving 8 bases of the junction unmatched. This CDR3 spans 15 amino acids.

The chain uses TRBV19 and TRBJ1-1; 7 nucleotides line up with TRBD1. The CDR3 extends over 13 amino acids. From germline, CDR1 is LNHDA and CDR2 SQIVND (reference sequence). V was pared by 8 bases and J by 0 bases, with 3 bases of the junction left unmatched. CDR3 sequence: CASVDRMNTEAFF. The CDR3 DNA reads as TGTGCCAGTGTGGACAGGATGAACACTGAAGCTTTCTTT.

This chain links TRBV5-3 with TRBJ1-1; D is possibly TRBD1 (6 bases). TRBV5-3 belongs to the ORF category, with a function that is uncertain. The CDR3 loop spans 17 amino acids. V shed 0 bases and J shed 0 bases, with 15 bases lying between them. The CDR3 sequence: CARSLEFRGSLNTEAFF. For the CDR3, the DNA is TGTGCCAGAAGCTTGGAATTCAGGGGAAGTCTGAACACTGAAGCTTTCTTT.

The genes are TRBV19 and TRBJ2-1, with TRBD1 identical over 7 bases. Germline-derived CDR1 and CDR2 are LNHDA and SQIVND (reference sequence). V dropped 5 bases and J dropped 9; count of bases not matched to a gene: 7. This CDR3 is built from 13 residues. CDR3 bases: TGTGCCAGTAGTCCACAGGGGTCGAGTGAGCAGTTCTTC. The encoded protein is CASSPQGSSEQFF.

This chain uses TRBV6-4 with TRBJ1-1; the match to TRBD1 covers 7 bases. Germline V gene sequence: CDR1 MRHNA, CDR2 SNTAGT. There are 13 residues in the CDR3. V was pared by 6 bases and J by 7 bases, with 8 bases of the junction left unmatched. This chain's CDR3 is CASRDPGGGEAFF. The DNA for the CDR3 is TGTGCCAGCAGGGACCCAGGGGGAGGTGAAGCTTTCTTT.

The V gene is TRBV4-2, the J gene TRBJ2-5; D is perhaps TRBD1 (5 bases). The germline V gene encodes CDR1 LGHNA and CDR2 YNFKEQ. Trimming took off 6 bases at V and 1 base at J, with 15 bases between the two ends. This CDR3 has 15 residues. This chain's CDR3 is CASSKRQTLQETQYF. CDR3 nucleotides: TGTGCCAGCAGTAAGAGACAGACCCTCCAAGAGACCCAGTACTTC.

This clone was counted a few times. The V gene is TRBV4-3, the J gene TRBJ1-1; 10 bases are shared with TRBD1. The germline CDR1 and CDR2 sequences are LGHNA and YSLEER. J was trimmed by 3 bases and V by 4 bases; bases with no gene match: 8. The CDR3 spans 16 residues. CDR3 nucleotides: TGCGCCAGCAGCCCGAGGGGACAGGGGAAGGACACTGAAGCTTTCTTT. As protein: CASSPRGQGKDTEAFF.

The CDR3 reads CASSSGNSPLHF. In DNA form, the CDR3 reads TGTGCCAGCAGCTCTGGCAATTCACCCCTCCACTTT. The V gene is TRBV7-2, the J gene TRBJ1-6; D is undetermined. There are 12 residues in the CDR3. V was clipped by 4 bases and J by 7 bases, with 5 bases between them. CDR1 is SGHTA, CDR2 FQGNSA, per germline.

A few counts support this clone. This chain connects TRBV28 to TRBJ2-3; D may be TRBD1 (6 bases). The CDR3 contains 16 residues. V dropped 4 bases and J dropped 6 bases, with 20 bases sitting between them. Per the germline V gene, CDR1 is MDHEN and CDR2 is SYDVKM. CDR3 bases: TGTGCCAGCAGTTCTCCCGGGACACCATCCAGGGATACGCAGTATTTT. Protein: CASSSPGTPSRDTQYF.

J is TRBJ2-6 and V is TRBV5-6; 9 bases are a match to TRBD1. This CDR3 comprises 15 residues. V shed 9 bases, J shed 2 bases, and the junction held 6 bases outside the gene matches. Germline assignment: CDR1 SGHDT and CDR2 YYEEEE. The CDR3, as DNA: TGTGCCACCTACAGGGGGCCGGCTGGGGCCAACGTCCTGACTTTC. This codes for CATYRGPAGANVLTF.

The chain has TRBV9 and TRBJ1-2, with 7 bases identical to TRBD1. The CDR3 has 15 amino acids. J gave up 0 bases and V 0 bases, and 2 bases lay outside the gene matches. Per the germline V gene, CDR1 is SGDLS and CDR2 is YYNGEE. CDR3 loop: CASSVGQGANYGYTF. In DNA, the CDR3 is TGTGCCAGCAGCGTAGGACAGGGAGCTAACTATGGCTACACCTTC.

The chain carries TRBV9 and TRBJ1-1; D might be TRBD1 (5 bases). Between the trimmed V and J ends, which lost 3 bases and 4 bases, there was a span of 13 bases. The CDR3 is 14 residues long. Germline CDR1 reads SGDLS; CDR2 reads YYNGEE. The DNA for the CDR3 is TGTGCCAGCAGCGCCGGGGGAGACAGCACTGAAGCTTTCTTT. Translation: CASSAGGDSTEAFF.

The chain employs TRBV7-2 and TRBJ2-2; D perhaps matches TRBD2 (5 bases). This CDR3 comprises 14 residues. V shed 5 bases and J shed 5 bases, with 12 bases lying between them. CDR1 is SGHTA and CDR2 is FQGNSA in the germline V gene. CDR3 residues: CASSPFRDTGELFF. The DNA of the CDR3 is TGTGCCAGCAGCCCCTTCCGGGATACCGGGGAGCTGTTTTTT.

The gene calls are TRBV28 and TRBJ1-1, with 8 bases identical to TRBD1. The CDR3 sequence is 12 residues long. Germline CDR1 MDHEN, CDR2 SYDVKM. The ends lost 7 bases at V and 10 bases at J; junction bases unmatched: 8. The CDR3 coding sequence is TGTGCCAGCACCTCAATCGGACAGGGAGCTTTCTTT. Translated, it gives CASTSIGQGAFF.

The V gene is TRBV5-1, the J gene TRBJ2-7, with TRBD2 matching 12 bases. The J segment lost 6 bases and the V segment lost 2 bases, leaving 6 bases of the junction unmatched. CDR3 length: 15 residues. Germline loops: CDR1 SGHRS, CDR2 YFSETQ. CDR3 region: CASSLGTSGPLEQYF. DNA for the CDR3: TGCGCCAGCAGCTTAGGGACTAGCGGGCCTCTCGAGCAGTACTTC.

This chain joins TRBV25-1 and TRBJ1-5, with no clear D. Germline values: CDR1 MGHDK, CDR2 SYGVNS. This CDR3 spans 15 amino acids. Trimming stripped 1 base from V and 0 bases from J, with 7 bases between. CDR3: CASSESSFSNQPQHF. CDR3 nucleotides: TGTGCCAGCAGTGAATCCAGTTTTAGCAATCAGCCCCAGCATTTT.

V is TRBV19 and J is TRBJ1-1, with 8 bases identical to TRBD1. The CDR3 has 15 residues. With 5 bases clipped from V and 0 bases from J, the junction kept 5 bases outside the gene matches. Germline loops: CDR1 LNHDA, CDR2 SQIVND (reference sequence). CDR3 amino acids: CASSGRTGLNTEAFF. DNA of the CDR3: TGTGCCAGTAGTGGGCGGACAGGGCTGAACACTGAAGCTTTCTTT.

This rearrangement joins TRBV5-4 to TRBJ1-6, with D unclear. This CDR3 comprises 14 residues. V was cut by 0 bases and J by 9 bases, with 10 bases left in between. In germline, CDR1 is SGHNT, CDR2 YYREEE (reference sequence). The DNA of the CDR3 is TGTGCCAGCAGCTTGGGAGGGTGGGCTTCACCCCTCCACTTT. This encodes CASSLGGWASPLHF. The entire variable domain, with the rest obtained from reference TRBV5-4 and TRBJ1-6, is as follows: ETGVTQSPTHLIKTRGQQVTLRCSSQSGHNTVSWYQQALGQGPQFIFQYYREEENGRGNFPPRFSGLQFPNYSSELNVNALELDDSALYLCASSLGGWASPLHFGNGTRLTVT.

The chain links TRBV4-1 to TRBJ2-7; TRBD2 might be the D (5 bases). Trimming took off 0 bases at V and 8 bases at J, with 8 bases between the two ends. The CDR3 is 12 residues long. CDR1 is MGHRA, CDR2 YSYEKL, per germline. This chain's CDR3 is CASSQDPGKQYF. The DNA of the CDR3 is TGCGCCAGCAGCCAAGATCCGGGGAAGCAGTACTTC.

The gene calls are TRBV4-2 and TRBJ2-3; TRBD1 might be the D (5 bases). Germline V gene data show CDR1 as LGHNA and CDR2 as YNFKEQ. V lost 1 base, J lost 0 bases, and 11 bases lay in between. The CDR3 is 16 residues long. The DNA for the CDR3 is TGTGCCAGCAGCCAAGGGACATACAATAGCACAGATACGCAGTATTTT. Its protein product is CASSQGTYNSTDTQYF.